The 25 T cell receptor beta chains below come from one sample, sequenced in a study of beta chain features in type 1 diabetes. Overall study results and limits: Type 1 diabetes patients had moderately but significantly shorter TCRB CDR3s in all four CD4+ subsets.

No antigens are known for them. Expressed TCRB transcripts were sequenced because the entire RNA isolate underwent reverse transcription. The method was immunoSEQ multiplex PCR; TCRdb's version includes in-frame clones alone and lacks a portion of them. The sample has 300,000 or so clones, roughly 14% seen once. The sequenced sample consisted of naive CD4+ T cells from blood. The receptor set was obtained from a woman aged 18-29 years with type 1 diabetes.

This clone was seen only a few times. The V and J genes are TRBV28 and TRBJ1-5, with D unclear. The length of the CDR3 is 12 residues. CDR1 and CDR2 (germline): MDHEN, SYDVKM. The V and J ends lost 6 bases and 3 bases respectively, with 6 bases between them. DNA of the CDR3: TGTGCCAGCAGCCAGGCCAATCAGCCCCAGCATTTT. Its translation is CASSQANQPQHF.

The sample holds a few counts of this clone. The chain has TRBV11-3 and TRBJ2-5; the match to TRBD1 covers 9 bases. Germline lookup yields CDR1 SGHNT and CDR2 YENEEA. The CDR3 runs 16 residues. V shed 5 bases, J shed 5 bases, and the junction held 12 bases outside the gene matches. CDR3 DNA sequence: TGTGCCAGCAGCCCCGGGGGACAGGGAAGGGAGGAGACCCAGTACTTC. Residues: CASSPGGQGREETQYF.

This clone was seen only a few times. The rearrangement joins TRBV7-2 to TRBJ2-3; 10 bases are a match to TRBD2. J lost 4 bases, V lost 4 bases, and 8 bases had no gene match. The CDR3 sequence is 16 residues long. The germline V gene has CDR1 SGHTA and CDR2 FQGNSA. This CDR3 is CASSSLAGVGSDTQYF. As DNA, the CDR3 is TGTGCCAGCAGCTCTCTAGCGGGAGTAGGGTCAGATACGCAGTATTTT.

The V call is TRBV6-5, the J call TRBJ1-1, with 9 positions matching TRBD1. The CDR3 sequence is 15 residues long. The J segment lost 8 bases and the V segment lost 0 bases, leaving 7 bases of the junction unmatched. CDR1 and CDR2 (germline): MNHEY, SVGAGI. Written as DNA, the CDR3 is TGTGCCAGCAGTTACTCGAGCGGGACAGGGTCCGAAGCTTTCTTT. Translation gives CASSYSSGTGSEAFF.

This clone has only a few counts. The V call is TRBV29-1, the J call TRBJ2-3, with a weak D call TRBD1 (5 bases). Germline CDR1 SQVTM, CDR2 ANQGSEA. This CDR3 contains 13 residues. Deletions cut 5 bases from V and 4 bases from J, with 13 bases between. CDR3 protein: CSVRGHTPDTQYF. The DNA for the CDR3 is TGCAGCGTTCGAGGACACACACCAGATACGCAGTATTTT.

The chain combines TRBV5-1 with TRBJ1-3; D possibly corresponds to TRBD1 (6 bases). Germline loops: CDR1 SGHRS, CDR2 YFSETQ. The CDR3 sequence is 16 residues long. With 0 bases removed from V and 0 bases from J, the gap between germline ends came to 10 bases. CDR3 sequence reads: CASSLAGQLSGNTIYF. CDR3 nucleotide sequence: TGCGCCAGCAGCTTGGCTGGACAGCTCTCTGGAAACACCATATATTTT.

CDR3: CASSTSGQTYGYTF. In DNA form, the CDR3 reads TGCGCCAGCAGCACCTCGGGACAGACGTATGGCTACACCTTC. The rearrangement uses TRBV5-1 and TRBJ1-2; 7 nucleotides agree with TRBD1. V gave up 4 bases and J gave up 5 bases; unmatched junction bases: 8. Germline-derived CDR1 and CDR2 are SGHRS and YFSETQ. This CDR3 contains 14 residues. The full variable domain, its missing parts supplied by reference TRBV5-1 and TRBJ1-2, is KAGVTQTPRYLIKTRGQQVTLSCSPISGHRSVSWYQQTPGQGLQFLFEYFSETQRNKGNFPGRFSGRQFSNSRSEMNVSTLELGDSALYLCASSTSGQTYGYTFGSGTRLTVV.

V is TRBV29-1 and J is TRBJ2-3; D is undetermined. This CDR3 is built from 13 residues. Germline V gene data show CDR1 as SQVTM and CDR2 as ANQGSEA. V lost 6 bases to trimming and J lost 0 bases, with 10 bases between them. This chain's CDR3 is CSVKTTSTDTQYF. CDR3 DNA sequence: TGCAGCGTGAAGACAACTAGCACAGATACGCAGTATTTT.

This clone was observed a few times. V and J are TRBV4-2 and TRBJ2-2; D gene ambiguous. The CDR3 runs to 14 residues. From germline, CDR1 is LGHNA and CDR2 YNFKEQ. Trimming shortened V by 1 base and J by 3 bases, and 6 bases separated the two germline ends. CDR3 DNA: TGTGCCAGCAGCCAAGCCAGATACACCGGGGAGCTGTTTTTT. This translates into CASSQARYTGELFF.

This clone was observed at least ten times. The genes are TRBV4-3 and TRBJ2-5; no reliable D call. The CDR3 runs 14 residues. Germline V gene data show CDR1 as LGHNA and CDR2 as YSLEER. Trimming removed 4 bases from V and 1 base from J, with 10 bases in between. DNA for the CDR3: TGCGCCAGCAGCCGTAACAGCCCCCAAGAGACCCAGTACTTC. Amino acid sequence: CASSRNSPQETQYF.

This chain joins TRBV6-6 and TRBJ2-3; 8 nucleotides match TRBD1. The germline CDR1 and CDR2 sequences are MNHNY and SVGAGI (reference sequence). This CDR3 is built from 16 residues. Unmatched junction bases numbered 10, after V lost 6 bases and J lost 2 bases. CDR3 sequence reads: CASRPPGQATTDTQYF. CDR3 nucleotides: TGTGCCAGCAGACCCCCGGGACAGGCGACCACAGATACGCAGTATTTT.

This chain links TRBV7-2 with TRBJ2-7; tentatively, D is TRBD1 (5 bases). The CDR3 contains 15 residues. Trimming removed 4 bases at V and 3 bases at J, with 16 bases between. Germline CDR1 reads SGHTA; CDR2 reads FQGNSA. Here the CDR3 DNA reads TGTGCCAGCAGCTCGACCAGGGCGGCCCACTACGAGCAGTACGTC. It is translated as CASSSTRAAHYEQYV.

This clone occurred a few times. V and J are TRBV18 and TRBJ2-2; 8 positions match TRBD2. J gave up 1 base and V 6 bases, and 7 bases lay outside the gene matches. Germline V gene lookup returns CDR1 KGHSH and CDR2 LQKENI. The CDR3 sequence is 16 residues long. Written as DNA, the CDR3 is TGTGCCAGCTCTGAAACTAGCGGAGTGAACACCGGGGAGCTGTTTTTT. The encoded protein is CASSETSGVNTGELFF. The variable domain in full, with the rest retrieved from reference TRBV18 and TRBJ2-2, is NAGVMQNPRHLVRRRGQEARLRCSPMKGHSHVYWYRQLPEEGLKFMVYLQKENIIDESGMPKERFSAEFPKEGPSILRIQQVVRGDSAAYFCASSETSGVNTGELFFGEGSRLTVL.

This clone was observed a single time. CDR3 DNA sequence: TGCGCCAGCAGCTTGGTGAGCGGGGCTAGCGGGTCCTACGAGCAGTACTTC. Its protein product is CASSLVSGASGSYEQYF. This chain connects TRBV5-1 to TRBJ2-7; 8 nucleotides agree with TRBD2. CDR1 SGHRS and CDR2 YFSETQ come from the germline V gene. V was pared by 0 bases and J by 1 base, with 9 bases of the junction left unmatched. The CDR3 runs to 17 residues.

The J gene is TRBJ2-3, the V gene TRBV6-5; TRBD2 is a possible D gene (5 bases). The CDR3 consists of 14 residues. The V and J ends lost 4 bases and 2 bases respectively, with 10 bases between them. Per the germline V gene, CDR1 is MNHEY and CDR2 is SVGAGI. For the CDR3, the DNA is TGTGCCAGCAGTTGGACTCCAGCCACAGATACGCAGTATTTT. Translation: CASSWTPATDTQYF.

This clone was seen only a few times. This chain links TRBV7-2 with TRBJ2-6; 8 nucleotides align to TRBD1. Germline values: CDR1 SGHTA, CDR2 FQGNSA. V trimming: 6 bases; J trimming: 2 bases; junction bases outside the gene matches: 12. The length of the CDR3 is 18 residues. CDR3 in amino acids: CASSLLASGGAGANVLTF. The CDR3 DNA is TGTGCCAGCAGTTTACTAGCCTCAGGGGGCGCTGGGGCCAACGTCCTGACTTTC.

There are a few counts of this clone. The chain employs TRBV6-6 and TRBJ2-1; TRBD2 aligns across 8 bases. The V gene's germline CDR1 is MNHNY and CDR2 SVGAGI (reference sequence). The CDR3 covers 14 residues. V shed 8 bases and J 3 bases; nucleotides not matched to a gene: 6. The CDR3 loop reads CASFGRAVYNEQFF. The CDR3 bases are TGTGCCAGCTTCGGGAGGGCCGTCTACAATGAGCAGTTCTTC.

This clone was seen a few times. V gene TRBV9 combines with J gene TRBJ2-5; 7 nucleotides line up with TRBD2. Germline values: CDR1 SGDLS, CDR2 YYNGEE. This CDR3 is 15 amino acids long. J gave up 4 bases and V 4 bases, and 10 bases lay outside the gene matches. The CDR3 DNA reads TGTGCCAGCAGCTCACTCGGGGGGAGTGGAGAGACCCAGTACTTC. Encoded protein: CASSSLGGSGETQYF.

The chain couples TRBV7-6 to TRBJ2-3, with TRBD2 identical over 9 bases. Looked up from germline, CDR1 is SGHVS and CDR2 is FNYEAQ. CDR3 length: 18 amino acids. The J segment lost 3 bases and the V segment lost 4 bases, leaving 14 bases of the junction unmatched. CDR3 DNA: TGTGCCAGCAGCTCCGGGGTTAGCGGGAGTAGGGGGACAGATACGCAGTATTTT. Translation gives CASSSGVSGSRGTDTQYF.

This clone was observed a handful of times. The CDR3 sequence: CASMGRPGTSGHFKFF. The DNA for the CDR3 is TGTGCCAGTATGGGGAGACCGGGGACTAGCGGGCACTTTAAGTTCTTC. V gene TRBV19 combines with J gene TRBJ2-1; 12 bases line up with TRBD2. CDR1 is LNHDA, CDR2 SQIVND, per germline (reference sequence). The CDR3 has 16 amino acids. V lost 7 bases to trimming and J lost 14 bases; unmatched junction nucleotides: 18.

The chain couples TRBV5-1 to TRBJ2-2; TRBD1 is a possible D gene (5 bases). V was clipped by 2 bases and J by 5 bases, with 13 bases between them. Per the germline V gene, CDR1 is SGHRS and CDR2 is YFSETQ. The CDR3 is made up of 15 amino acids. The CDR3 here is CASSLGASRTGELFF. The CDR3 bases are TGCGCCAGCAGCTTAGGGGCTAGTCGGACCGGGGAGCTGTTTTTT.

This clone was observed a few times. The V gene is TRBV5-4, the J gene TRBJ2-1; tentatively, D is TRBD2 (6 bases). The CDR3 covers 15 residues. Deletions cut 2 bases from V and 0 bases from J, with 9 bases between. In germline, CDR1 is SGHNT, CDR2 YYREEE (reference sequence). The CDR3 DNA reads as TGTGCCAGCAGCTTAGGCGGGGCCTCCTACAATGAGCAGTTCTTC. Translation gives CASSLGGASYNEQFF.

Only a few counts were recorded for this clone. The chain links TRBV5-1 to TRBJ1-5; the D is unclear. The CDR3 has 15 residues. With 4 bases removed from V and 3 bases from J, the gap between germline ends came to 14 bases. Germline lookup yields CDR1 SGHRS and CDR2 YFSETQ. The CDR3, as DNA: TGCGCCAGCAGCGACCAAGGACTCGCCAATCAGCCCCAGCATTTT. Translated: CASSDQGLANQPQHF.

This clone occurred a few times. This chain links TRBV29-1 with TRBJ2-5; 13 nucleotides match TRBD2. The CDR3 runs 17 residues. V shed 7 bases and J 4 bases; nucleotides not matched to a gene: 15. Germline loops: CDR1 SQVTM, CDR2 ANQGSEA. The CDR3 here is CSASGMTSGRSRETQYF. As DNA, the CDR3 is TGCAGCGCTTCGGGGATGACTAGCGGGAGGTCCCGAGAGACCCAGTACTTC. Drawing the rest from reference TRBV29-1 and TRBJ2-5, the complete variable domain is SAVISQKPSRDICQRGTSLTIQCQVDSQVTMMFWYRQQPGQSLTLIATANQGSEATYESGFVIDKFPISRPNLTFSTLTVSNMSPEDSSIYLCSASGMTSGRSRETQYFGPGTRLLVL.

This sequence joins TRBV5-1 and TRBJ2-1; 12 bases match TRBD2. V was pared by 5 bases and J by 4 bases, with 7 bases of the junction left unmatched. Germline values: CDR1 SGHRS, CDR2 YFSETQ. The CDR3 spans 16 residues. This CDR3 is CASRSTSGRLYNEQFF. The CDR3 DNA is TGCGCCAGCAGGTCAACTAGCGGGAGGTTATACAATGAGCAGTTCTTC.